Below are 32 T cell receptor beta chains sequenced from a single sample in a study of blood T cells in healthy people across ages. The second PCR ran roughly 6 to 11 cycles with a sample-barcoded 5' primer and J-beta primers. MiXCR, applied by TCRdb to the 5' RACE reads, yields one record per CDR3 protein. This sample carries hundreds of thousands of distinct CDR3 sequences, 20% to 25% of them seen once, and the ten largest clones take around 3.4%. What was sequenced was blood. The receptor set was obtained from a man between 65 and 79 years old in good health.

V is TRBV18 and J is TRBJ2-2, with D tentatively TRBD1 (6 bases). Trimming cost V 6 bases and J 4 bases, with 18 bases left between them. The V gene's germline CDR1 is KGHSH and CDR2 LQKENI. The length of the CDR3 is 16 residues. The CDR3 nucleotides read TGTGCCAGCTCGCCTAACAGGGCCCCGGGCACCGGGGAGCTGTTTTTT. It specifies CASSPNRAPGTGELFF. The full variable domain, completed using reference TRBV18 and TRBJ2-2, is NAGVMQNPRHLVRRRGQEARLRCSPMKGHSHVYWYRQLPEEGLKFMVYLQKENIIDESGMPKERFSAEFPKEGPSILRIQQVVRGDSAAYFCASSPNRAPGTGELFFGEGSRLTVL.

The chain uses TRBV24-1 and TRBJ2-5; D might be TRBD1 (5 bases). Deletions cut 1 base from V and 4 bases from J, with 12 bases between. The CDR3 runs 15 residues. Germline lookup yields CDR1 KGHDR and CDR2 SFDVKD. CDR3 nucleotides: TGTGCCACCAGTGATTTTCAGGGTTCTGGAGAGACCCAGTACTTC. Amino acids: CATSDFQGSGETQYF.

This chain joins TRBV7-9 and TRBJ2-5; D call uncertain. The better agreement between TRBJ2-7 and the DNA end casts doubt on the J call. Germline V gene sequence: CDR1 SEHNR, CDR2 FQNEAQ (reference sequence). This CDR3 region has 14 residues. In nucleotides, the CDR3 is TGTGCCAGCAGCTTAGTTGACATCTCCTACGAGCAGTACTTC. It specifies CASSLVDISYEQYF.

V usage is TRBV28 and J usage is TRBJ2-7; no clear D gene. The V end lost 7 bases, the J end lost 4 bases, and 20 bases lay between the germline ends. The CDR3 totals 15 residues. Looked up from germline, CDR1 is MDHEN and CDR2 is SYDVKM. Here the CDR3 reads CASNPGPVKSYEQYF. The CDR3 DNA follows: TGTGCCAGCAACCCCGGCCCCGTTAAATCTTACGAGCAGTACTTC.

This chain connects TRBV19 to TRBJ2-3; D is possibly TRBD1 or TRBD2 (6 bases each). CDR1 is LNHDA and CDR2 is SQIVND in the germline V gene (reference sequence). Between the trimmed V and J ends, which lost 0 bases and 1 base, there was a span of 8 bases. The CDR3 length is 15 residues. DNA of the CDR3: TGTGCCAGTAGTATAGAGGGGGGCGGCACAGATACGCAGTATTTT. Protein product: CASSIEGGGTDTQYF. The entire variable domain, with the rest obtained from reference TRBV19 and TRBJ2-3, is as follows: DGGITQSPKYLFRKEGQNVTLSCEQNLNHDAMYWYRQDPGQGLRLIYYSQIVNDFQKGDIAEGYSVSREKKESFPLTVTSAQKNPTAFYLCASSIEGGGTDTQYFGPGTRLTVL.

In regard to this clonotype: A much larger clone is a single base away; this may be a read error. The chain joins TRBV20-1 to TRBJ1-1, with a weak D call TRBD1 (5 bases). Trimming removed 2 bases at V and 6 bases at J, with 10 bases between. From germline, CDR1 is DFQATT and CDR2 SNEGSKA (reference sequence). CDR3 length: 12 residues. The CDR3 DNA is TGCAGTGCTAGACAGGGTTACGCTGAAGCTTTCTTT. Translated: CSARQGYAEAFF.

V is TRBV18 and J is TRBJ2-3; 7 positions match TRBD2. The V segment lost 2 bases and the J segment 3 bases; nucleotides outside the gene matches: 5. The CDR3 has 15 amino acids. Germline lookup yields CDR1 KGHSH and CDR2 LQKENI. The chain's CDR3 is CASSPKRGGTDTQYF. The CDR3 DNA sequence: TGTGCCAGCTCACCAAAGAGGGGAGGGACAGATACGCAGTATTTT.

This clonotype was seen more than once but under ten times. This chain joins TRBV3-1 and TRBJ2-5; the D gene is possibly TRBD2 (5 bases). Germline V gene lookup returns CDR1 LGHDT and CDR2 YNNKEL (reference sequence). The CDR3 length is 16 residues. The V end was cut by 1 base, the J end by 11 bases, with 23 bases between. CDR3 in amino acids: CASSQVMLAMPREQYF. DNA for the CDR3: TGTGCCAGCAGCCAAGTCATGCTCGCCATGCCGAGGGAGCAGTACTTC.

The chain carries TRBV5-6 and TRBJ2-5; D may match TRBD1 or TRBD2 (5 bases each). TRBJ2-1 explains the end of the DNA better; the J call may be wrong. Per the germline V gene, CDR1 is SGHDT and CDR2 is YYEEEE. The CDR3 length is 15 residues. The DNA of the CDR3 is TGTGCCAGCAGCTTGGTTTCGGGACCACAGGATGAGCAGTTCTTC. Residues: CASSLVSGPQDEQFF.

In its sample, this clonotype was seen once. V gene TRBV20-1 combines with J gene TRBJ2-7; D call uncertain. Germline V gene lookup returns CDR1 DFQATT and CDR2 SNEGSKA (reference sequence). The V end lost 1 base, the J end lost 5 bases, and 12 bases lay between the germline ends. The CDR3 loop spans 13 amino acids. The CDR3 sequence is CSARVLSRHEQYF. CDR3 DNA: TGCAGTGCTAGAGTGCTCAGCCGCCACGAGCAGTACTTC.

The chain has TRBV11-2 and TRBJ2-4, with D uncertain. This CDR3 comprises 13 residues. V lost 6 bases, J lost 4 bases, and 10 bases lay in between. Germline V gene lookup returns CDR1 SGHAT and CDR2 FQNNGV. CDR3 loop: CASSSQLKNIQYF. Written as DNA, the CDR3 is TGTGCCAGCAGTTCCCAACTAAAAAACATTCAGTACTTC. Looking up the rest from reference TRBV11-2 and TRBJ2-4 gives the full variable domain: EAGVAQSPRYKIIEKRQSVAFWCNPISGHATLYWYQQILGQGPKLLIQFQNNGVVDDSQLPKDRFSAERLKGVDSTLKIQPAKLEDSAVYLCASSSQLKNIQYFGAGTRLSVL.

In nucleotides, the CDR3 is TGTGCCAGCAGCTTAGGTTCCGGACAGGGGAACTATGGCTACACCTTC. It translates to CASSLGSGQGNYGYTF. The gene calls are TRBV7-9 and TRBJ1-2; the match to TRBD1 covers 9 bases. After removal of 1 base from V and 2 bases from J, the junction contained 5 bases not matched to a gene. Germline assignment: CDR1 SEHNR and CDR2 FQNEAQ (reference sequence). The CDR3 has 16 amino acids.

The chain couples TRBV5-1 to TRBJ2-1; tentatively, D is TRBD1 (6 bases). The germline CDR1 and CDR2 sequences are SGHRS and YFSETQ. This CDR3 has 18 residues. With 3 bases removed from V and 0 bases from J, the gap between germline ends came to 19 bases. The CDR3 DNA sequence: TGCGCCAGCAGCTCCCGAAGGGGGTCAGGAATCTCCTACAATGAGCAGTTCTTC. Protein: CASSSRRGSGISYNEQFF.

Points on this clonotype: The conserved phenylalanine or tryptophan is not found at the CDR3 terminus, so this likely reflects a read error. The chain joins TRBV3-1 to TRBJ1-4, with a tentative D call TRBD1 (5 bases). V was pared by 1 base and J by 3 bases, with 9 bases between. The CDR3 runs 15 residues. From germline, CDR1 is LGHDT and CDR2 YNNKEL (reference sequence). The CDR3 bases are TGTGCCAGCAGCCAAGGAGGGACCTCTAATGAAAAACTGTTTTTA. It translates to CASSQGGTSNEKLFL.

The CDR3 reads CSAPGTGGSTVTFF. The CDR3 DNA follows: TGCAGTGCGCCCGGGACAGGGGGCTCCACGGTAACTTTCTTT. The J gene is TRBJ1-1, the V gene TRBV20-1; 12 nucleotides align to TRBD1. The CDR3 loop spans 14 amino acids. CDR1 is DFQATT and CDR2 is SNEGSKA in the germline V gene (reference sequence). V shed 6 bases, J shed 12 bases, and the junction held 14 bases outside the gene matches.

The rearrangement joins TRBV29-1 to TRBJ1-2; a weak D match, TRBD1 (5 bases). V lost 4 bases to trimming and J lost 5 bases, with 20 bases between them. The V gene's germline CDR1 is SQVTM and CDR2 ANQGSEA. This CDR3 has 15 amino acids. The CDR3 is CSVVPVGALPYGYTF. The CDR3 DNA follows: TGCAGCGTTGTCCCAGTAGGGGCCTTACCTTATGGCTACACCTTC.

Many counts were recorded for this clonotype. The rearrangement joins TRBV4-1 to TRBJ1-1, with D perhaps TRBD1 (5 bases). V lost 0 bases, J lost 11 bases, and 16 bases lay in between. The CDR3 runs to 14 residues. From germline, CDR1 is MGHRA and CDR2 YSYEKL. The CDR3 nucleotides are TGCGCCAGCAGCCAAGATTTGGAGGGGCGCCGGGCTTTCTTT. Translated, it gives CASSQDLEGRRAFF.

V usage is TRBV4-1 and J usage is TRBJ2-1; unclear D gene. The J call could be wrong; TRBJ2-7 is a better fit for the DNA end. The germline CDR1 and CDR2 sequences are MGHRA and YSYEKL. The CDR3 is 14 residues long. The CDR3 is CASSQDPRFYEQYF. The CDR3 nucleotides are TGCGCCAGCAGCCAAGATCCCAGATTCTACGAGCAGTACTTC.

V usage is TRBV5-1 and J usage is TRBJ2-7, with D perhaps TRBD2 (6 bases). Germline-derived CDR1 and CDR2 are SGHRS and YFSETQ. There are 15 residues in the CDR3. V was clipped by 0 bases and J by 3 bases, with 13 bases between them. The CDR3 DNA follows: TGCGCCAGCAGCTTGGAGGGGACTCCAGGCTACGAGCAGTACTTC. It yields the protein CASSLEGTPGYEQYF.

CDR3 amino acids: CTPRDTEAFF. In DNA form, the CDR3 reads TGCACCCCGAGGGACACTGAAGCTTTCTTT. The chain couples TRBV29-1 to TRBJ1-1; D is uncertain. Germline loops: CDR1 SQVTM, CDR2 ANQGSEA. This CDR3 has 10 residues. Supplemented by reference TRBV29-1 and TRBJ1-1, the full variable domain reads SAVISQKPSRDICQRGTSLTIQCQVDSQVTMMFWYRQQPGQSLTLIATANQGSEATYESGFVIDKFPISRPNLTFSTLTVSNMSPEDSSIYLCTPRDTEAFFGQGTRLTVV.

V is TRBV20-1 and J is TRBJ2-5; 7 nucleotides match TRBD1. The CDR3 sequence is 16 residues long. Germline V gene lookup returns CDR1 DFQATT and CDR2 SNEGSKA (reference sequence). V lost 2 bases to trimming and J lost 2 bases; unmatched junction nucleotides: 11. This CDR3 reads CSARKRTGRTQETQYF. In DNA, the CDR3 is TGCAGTGCTAGAAAACGGACAGGCCGAACTCAAGAGACCCAGTACTTC.

The chain is built from TRBV20-1 and TRBJ2-7; possible D gene TRBD2, 6 bases. Trimming stripped 3 bases from V and 5 bases from J, with 14 bases between. The CDR3 has 13 residues. In germline, CDR1 is DFQATT, CDR2 SNEGSKA (reference sequence). The CDR3 sequence is CSASGTFGDEQYF. The CDR3 coding sequence is TGCAGTGCTAGCGGGACTTTCGGGGACGAGCAGTACTTC.

The chain carries TRBV14 and TRBJ2-4, with 10 nucleotides matching TRBD1. This CDR3 is 18 amino acids long. J gave up 4 bases and V 0 bases, and 9 bases lay outside the gene matches. The germline gives CDR1 SGHDN, CDR2 FVKESK. CDR3 sequence: CASSQDQRDRGPKNIQYF. For the CDR3, the DNA is TGTGCCAGCAGCCAAGATCAAAGAGACAGGGGGCCTAAAAACATTCAGTACTTC.

The chain joins TRBV4-3 to TRBJ1-3, with D unresolved. Trimming pared 0 bases from V and 0 bases from J, leaving 9 bases between. Germline-derived CDR1 and CDR2 are LGHNA and YSLEER. The CDR3 length is 16 residues. The CDR3: CASSQDPANSGNTIYF. The CDR3 DNA follows: TGCGCCAGCAGCCAAGATCCAGCGAACTCTGGAAACACCATATATTTT.

This clonotype was seen a few times. The V gene is TRBV3-1, the J gene TRBJ1-3, with unresolved D. Trimming cost V 4 bases and J 2 bases, with 15 bases left between them. The CDR3 totals 16 residues. Germline V gene lookup returns CDR1 LGHDT and CDR2 YNNKEL (reference sequence). This CDR3 is CASSRGAFSAGNTIYF. The DNA for the CDR3 is TGTGCCAGCAGCCGGGGAGCTTTTTCCGCTGGAAACACCATATATTTT.

This clonotype has a handful of counts. The rearrangement uses TRBV29-1 and TRBJ2-1; D is ambiguous. There are 14 residues in the CDR3. V lost 7 bases and J 0 bases, leaving 13 bases between the germline ends. Germline assignment: CDR1 SQVTM and CDR2 ANQGSEA. The CDR3 sequence: CSGRTESSYNEQFF. The CDR3 DNA is TGCAGCGGACGGACGGAGAGCTCCTACAATGAGCAGTTCTTC.

The rearrangement joins TRBV10-3 to TRBJ1-2, with D uncertain. The CDR3 spans 14 residues. CDR1 and CDR2 from the germline V gene are ENHRY and SYGVKD. Trimming stripped 2 bases from V and 8 bases from J, with 15 bases between. This CDR3 is CAISEGEDRYGYTF. CDR3 nucleotides: TGTGCCATCAGTGAGGGGGAAGATAGGTACGGCTACACCTTC.

The rearrangement uses TRBV29-1 and TRBJ1-4; D ambiguous. The germline V and J ends were trimmed by 4 bases and 0 bases, with 6 bases remaining between them. The germline V gene encodes CDR1 SQVTM and CDR2 ANQGSEA. The CDR3 loop spans 13 amino acids. CDR3 sequence: CSVARTTNEKLFF. The DNA of the CDR3 is TGCAGCGTTGCCCGCACAACTAATGAAAAACTGTTTTTT.

The chain employs TRBV2 and TRBJ2-3, with 12 nucleotides matching TRBD2. Germline lookup yields CDR1 SNHLY and CDR2 FYNNEI. The CDR3 is 18 amino acids. After removal of 2 bases from V and 4 bases from J, the junction contained 10 bases not matched to a gene. The CDR3 DNA follows: TGTGCCAGCAGTGAAACGGCTAGCGGGAGGGCCACGGCAGATACGCAGTATTTT. This gives the protein CASSETASGRATADTQYF.

The chain combines TRBV15 with TRBJ2-5; D gene unclear. The CDR3 has 13 amino acids. The germline gives CDR1 LNHNV, CDR2 YYDKDF (reference sequence). V lost 1 base and J lost 2, with 5 bases in between. The CDR3 nucleotides read TGTGCCACCAGCAGAGTACCGCAAGAGACCCAGTACTTC. Its protein product is CATSRVPQETQYF.

This clonotype was counted a few times. The junction departs from the called germline gene at one end, perhaps through a read error. The chain is built from TRBV5-1 and TRBJ1-1; TRBD1 agrees at 10 bases. Germline CDR1 is SGHRS and CDR2 is YFSETQ. The CDR3 is 14 residues long. The CDR3 region is CASSGTGEAAEALF. In DNA, the CDR3 is TGCGCCAGCAGTGGGACAGGGGAGGCGGCTGAAGCTCTCTTT.

The chain has TRBV20-1 and TRBJ2-2; 14 bases agree with TRBD2. After removal of 5 bases from V and 7 bases from J, the junction contained 6 bases not matched to a gene. The length of the CDR3 is 15 residues. Germline CDR1 DFQATT, CDR2 SNEGSKA (reference sequence). The CDR3 spells CSAGTSGSRGGELFF. CDR3 coding DNA: TGCAGTGCTGGGACTAGCGGGAGTAGGGGCGGGGAGCTGTTTTTT.